This entry lists 19 T cell receptor beta chains sequenced from one sample in a study of Ad26.COV2.S vaccination and SARS-CoV-2 variants. The treatment: over 15 received Ad26.COV2.S at low or high dose, single or two shots; 5 received placebo; per-sample allocation not given. At day 63 after the first vaccine or placebo injection, samples were drawn. Using immunoSEQ multiplex PCR, the repertoire was profiled, and TCRdb retains in-frame clones only, with some absent. The data contain around 300,000 clones, around nine tenths of them seen just once; the ten biggest clones take up roughly 10%. This material consisted of peripheral blood, taken in a trial of Ad26.COV2.S vaccine versus placebo. The receptor source for this set is a person between 18 and 65 years old who received the Ad26.COV2.S COVID-19 vaccine or a placebo.

The V call is TRBV11-2, the J call TRBJ2-2; D possibly uses TRBD1 or TRBD2 (6 bases each). CDR3 size: 17 residues. Trimming removed 3 bases from V and 7 bases from J, with 21 bases in between. Germline V gene lookup returns CDR1 SGHAT and CDR2 FQNNGV. In DNA form, the CDR3 reads TGTGCCAGCAGCTTTTCCCTCGGACAGCGGGTGAACGGGGAGCTGTTTTTT. Amino acid sequence: CASSFSLGQRVNGELFF.

V gene TRBV10-3 combines with J gene TRBJ2-5; tentative D call: TRBD2 (5 bases). The germline V gene has CDR1 ENHRY and CDR2 SYGVKD. V was clipped by 3 bases and J by 0 bases, with 11 bases between them. There are 15 residues in the CDR3. This CDR3 reads CAISDEGEDQETQYF. CDR3 in DNA: TGTGCCATCAGTGACGAGGGAGAGGACCAAGAGACCCAGTACTTC.

The V and J genes are TRBV6-2 or TRBV6-3 and TRBJ2-1; D may be TRBD1 or TRBD2 (5 bases each). Trimming stripped 6 bases from V and 13 bases from J, with 13 bases between. The CDR3 is 11 amino acids. The germline gives CDR1 MNHEY, CDR2 SVGEGT. The CDR3 bases are TGTGCCAGCAGCTCCCAGGGACCACAGTTCTTC. This codes for CASSSQGPQFF.

This clone has only one observation. V usage is TRBV18 and J usage is TRBJ1-5; 7 nucleotides align to TRBD1. Germline-derived CDR1 and CDR2 are KGHSH and LQKENI. V was clipped by 6 bases and J by 5 bases; unmatched bases: 16. The CDR3 runs 17 residues. CDR3 sequence reads: CASSLLVDREGDQPQHF. In nucleotides, the CDR3 is TGTGCCAGCTCGCTTCTGGTCGACAGGGAGGGTGATCAGCCCCAGCATTTT.

The chain uses TRBV27 and TRBJ2-7, with 9 positions matching TRBD1. Losses at the gene ends were 6 bases for V and 3 bases for J; bases not matched to a gene: 3. The CDR3 length is 13 residues. CDR1 and CDR2 (germline): MNHEY, SMNVEV (reference sequence). CDR3 protein: CASRQGANYEQYF. The DNA for the CDR3 is TGTGCCAGCAGACAGGGGGCAAACTACGAGCAGTACTTC.

The chain is built from TRBV6-1 and TRBJ2-7, with a tentative D call TRBD1 (6 bases). V was pared by 3 bases and J by 2 bases, with 11 bases between. Germline loops: CDR1 MNHNS, CDR2 SASEGT. The length of the CDR3 is 14 residues. The CDR3 sequence: CASSEDRLAYEQYF. DNA of the CDR3: TGTGCCAGCAGTGAGGACAGACTGGCCTACGAGCAGTACTTC.

The J gene is TRBJ2-3, the V gene TRBV27, with TRBD2 matching over 10 bases. J gave up 2 bases and V 4 bases, and 3 bases lay outside the gene matches. This CDR3 spans 15 amino acids. The germline gives CDR1 MNHEY, CDR2 SMNVEV (reference sequence). CDR3 in DNA: TGTGCCAGCAGTTCACTAGCGGGGTACACAGATACGCAGTATTTT. This gives the protein CASSSLAGYTDTQYF.

This chain links TRBV6-5 with TRBJ1-1, with D maybe TRBD1 (5 bases). CDR1 MNHEY and CDR2 SVGAGI come from the germline V gene. Trimming took 2 bases from V and 10 from J, leaving 14 bases between them. The CDR3 consists of 13 residues. CDR3 nucleotides: TGTGCCAGCAGTTACGCCCGGGGGAGAGGAGCTTTCTTT. Encoded protein: CASSYARGRGAFF.

V and J are TRBV4-2 and TRBJ2-3; no definite D call. This CDR3 has 15 amino acids. V shed 0 bases and J shed 0 bases, with 7 bases lying between them. The germline CDR1 and CDR2 sequences are LGHNA and YNFKEQ. The CDR3 sequence: CASSQEYLSTDTQYF. The CDR3, as DNA: TGTGCCAGCAGCCAAGAGTACCTTAGCACAGATACGCAGTATTTT.

The gene calls are TRBV15 and TRBJ2-1, with 15 bases that match TRBD2. The CDR3 covers 16 residues. CDR1 and CDR2 from the germline V gene are LNHNV and YYDKDF (reference sequence). V lost 3 bases, J lost 8 bases, and 5 bases stayed unmatched. CDR3 residues: CATSRWTSGRVYEQFF. CDR3 nucleotide sequence: TGTGCCACCAGCAGGTGGACTAGCGGGAGGGTATATGAGCAGTTCTTC. The variable domain in full, completed from reference TRBV15 and TRBJ2-1, reads DAMVIQNPRYQVTQFGKPVTLSCSQTLNHNVMYWYQQKSSQAPKLLFHYYDKDFNNEADTPDNFQSRRPNTSFCFLDIRSPGLGDTAMYLCATSRWTSGRVYEQFFGPGTRLTVL.

This clone appeared once. This chain uses TRBV10-1 with TRBJ2-7, with no clear D. V was shortened by 3 bases and J by 2 bases, with 11 bases between the two germline ends. The CDR3 contains 14 residues. Germline CDR1 WNHNN, CDR2 SYGVQD (reference sequence). As DNA, the CDR3 is TGCGCCAGCAGTGATGGGGAAAGGACCTACGAGCAGTACTTC. Translation: CASSDGERTYEQYF.

The chain combines TRBV27 with TRBJ2-7; 7 nucleotides agree with TRBD2. CDR1 and CDR2 (germline): MNHEY, SMNVEV (reference sequence). Unmatched junction bases numbered 6, after V lost 4 bases and J lost 3 bases. CDR3 length equals 14 residues. The CDR3 sequence is CASSSAGRGYEQYF. CDR3 bases: TGTGCCAGCAGTTCAGCGGGGAGAGGCTACGAGCAGTACTTC.

This rearrangement joins TRBV7-3 to TRBJ2-1; either TRBD1 or TRBD2 may supply D (5 bases each). V lost 0 bases and J lost 8, with 8 bases in between. The CDR3 loop spans 13 amino acids. CDR1 and CDR2 (germline): SGHTA, FQGTGA. The DNA for the CDR3 is TGTGCCAGCAGCTTAACCGGGGCGGATGAGCAGTTCTTC. Translated: CASSLTGADEQFF. The full variable domain, completed using reference TRBV7-3 and TRBJ2-1, is GAGVSQTPSNKVTEKGKYVELRCDPISGHTALYWYRQSLGQGPEFLIYFQGTGAADDSGLPNDRFFAVRPEGSVSTLKIQRTERGDSAVYLCASSLTGADEQFFGPGTRLTVL.

The V and J genes are TRBV9 and TRBJ1-2; D call uncertain. The germline CDR1 and CDR2 sequences are SGDLS and YYNGEE. The length of the CDR3 is 11 residues. With 7 bases removed from V and 4 bases from J, the gap between germline ends came to 8 bases. The CDR3 reads CASGSGYGYTF. CDR3 bases: TGTGCCAGCGGTTCTGGCTATGGCTACACCTTC.

This clone was seen only once. The rearrangement joins TRBV10-1 to TRBJ2-3; no reliable D call. V was trimmed by 7 bases and J by 2 bases, leaving 10 bases between them. This CDR3 spans 13 amino acids. CDR1 WNHNN and CDR2 SYGVQD come from the germline V gene (reference sequence). CDR3 in DNA: TGCGCCAGCACACGGAGTTTCACAGATACGCAGTATTTT. As protein: CASTRSFTDTQYF.

The CDR3 coding sequence is TGTGCCAGCAGCCTGGCCGGGCTAGCGGGGGGAGGGGGTACGCAGTATTTT. It encodes CASSLAGLAGGGGTQYF. This chain joins TRBV5-4 and TRBJ2-3; 11 nucleotides match TRBD2. The trim removed 4 bases at V and 8 bases at J, leaving 15 bases unmatched. The V gene's germline CDR1 is SGHNT and CDR2 YYREEE (reference sequence). This CDR3 comprises 17 residues.

The genes are TRBV2 and TRBJ2-7, with 11 positions matching TRBD1. The germline V gene has CDR1 SNHLY and CDR2 FYNNEI. This CDR3 contains 15 residues. Unmatched junction bases numbered 6, after V lost 6 bases and J lost 2 bases. CDR3 protein: CASSLDRGPPYEQYF. The CDR3 DNA reads TGTGCCAGCAGCCTGGACAGGGGGCCCCCCTACGAGCAGTACTTC.

The chain has TRBV14 and TRBJ1-2; D remains ambiguous. The CDR3 is 13 residues long. Per the germline V gene, CDR1 is SGHDN and CDR2 is FVKESK. Trimming stripped 6 bases from V and 8 bases from J, with 16 bases between. CDR3 amino acids: CASSRLSGGGYTF. The CDR3, as DNA: TGTGCCAGCAGTCGGCTTTCGGGAGGAGGCTACACCTTC.

This rearrangement joins TRBV4-3 to TRBJ1-1; D call uncertain. Germline assignment: CDR1 LGHNA and CDR2 YSLEER. This CDR3 region has 14 residues. Trimming stripped 1 base from V and 6 bases from J, with 12 bases between. The CDR3 bases are TGCGCCAGCAGCCAAGGTAAAGGGTACCCTGAAGCTTTCTTT. Translation gives CASSQGKGYPEAFF.